Presented here are 23 T cell receptor beta chains from one specimen sequenced in a study of identical twins. Each CDR3 protein is one row after TCRdb ran MiXCR on the 5' RACE reads. The data contain approximately 500,000 distinct CDR3 sequences, 20% to 25% of them singletons. The sample was also reused in another study, on T cells expressing NK-cell markers.

The sample was CD4+ T cells sorted from blood. Receptor source: a woman aged 18-29 years in good health.

The sample holds a few counts of this clonotype. The chain carries TRBV29-1 and TRBJ2-1; D call uncertain. Trimming pared 1 base from V and 1 base from J, leaving 8 bases between. The CDR3 is made up of 14 amino acids. CDR1 SQVTM and CDR2 ANQGSEA come from the germline V gene. CDR3 loop: CSVEALYSYNEQFF. The DNA of the CDR3 is TGCAGCGTTGAAGCGCTATATTCCTACAATGAGCAGTTCTTC.

This chain joins TRBV7-3 and TRBJ2-3; no firm D call. V lost 5 bases, J lost 6 bases, and 9 bases lay in between. The CDR3 is 12 residues long. The V gene's germline CDR1 is SGHTA and CDR2 FQGTGA. CDR3 amino acids: CASSQSGDTQYF. DNA of the CDR3: TGTGCCAGCAGCCAATCGGGCGATACGCAGTATTTT.

The V call is TRBV18, the J call TRBJ1-1; no clear D. V was shortened by 2 bases and J by 4 bases, with 11 bases between the two germline ends. CDR1 is KGHSH, CDR2 LQKENI, per germline. CDR3 length equals 14 residues. The CDR3, as DNA: TGTGCCAGCTCACCAGGGATCTCGGCCACTGAAGCTTTCTTT. It specifies CASSPGISATEAFF.

This clonotype was seen repeatedly, ten times or more. The chain joins TRBV29-1 to TRBJ2-3; 9 bases fit TRBD2. This CDR3 is 14 amino acids long. Germline lookup yields CDR1 SQVTM and CDR2 ANQGSEA. Trimming cost V 8 bases and J 0 bases; bases outside gene matches: 6. CDR3 bases: TGCAGCATGGGACTAGCAGCTAGCACAGATACGCAGTATTTT. Translation gives CSMGLAASTDTQYF.

The J gene is TRBJ2-3, the V gene TRBV4-1, with no clear D. In germline, CDR1 is MGHRA, CDR2 YSYEKL. The CDR3 consists of 11 residues. Trimming took off 1 base at V and 8 bases at J, with 4 bases between the two ends. CDR3 DNA sequence: TGCGCCAGCAGCCAAGGCAGTACGCAGTATTTT. Its protein is CASSQGSTQYF.

This clonotype was observed many times. CDR3 coding DNA: TGTGCCAGCAGCCAAGTTCAGGCTAGCGGGGGTTCAAGGTACGAGCAGTACTTC. Translating gives CASSQVQASGGSRYEQYF. V and J are TRBV4-2 and TRBJ2-7, with 10 bases matching TRBD2. Trimming took 1 base from V and 4 from J; bases not matched to a gene: 13. The CDR3 contains 18 residues. Germline lookup yields CDR1 LGHNA and CDR2 YNFKEQ.

This clonotype was seen a handful of times. The V and J genes are TRBV5-1 and TRBJ2-1; 13 bases match TRBD2. The CDR3 contains 15 residues. The germline V gene encodes CDR1 SGHRS and CDR2 YFSETQ. V lost 4 bases to trimming and J lost 6 bases; unmatched junction nucleotides: 4. The CDR3 DNA sequence: TGCGCCAGCAGCCCCGGGACTAGCGGGATCAATGAGCAGTTCTTC. This codes for CASSPGTSGINEQFF. Combining the CDR3 with reference TRBV5-1 and TRBJ2-1 gives the whole variable domain KAGVTQTPRYLIKTRGQQVTLSCSPISGHRSVSWYQQTPGQGLQFLFEYFSETQRNKGNFPGRFSGRQFSNSRSEMNVSTLELGDSALYLCASSPGTSGINEQFFGPGTRLTVL.

A few counts support this clonotype. This chain uses TRBV5-1 with TRBJ2-7; no firm D call. Germline-derived CDR1 and CDR2 are SGHRS and YFSETQ. The V gene lost 0 bases and the J gene lost 6 bases, with 10 bases spanning the gap. The CDR3 consists of 13 residues. This CDR3 reads CASSLAFSPEQYF. CDR3 DNA: TGCGCCAGCAGCTTGGCTTTCAGCCCCGAGCAGTACTTC.

This clonotype occurred a few times. Compared with germline, one end of the junction differs, possibly owing to a read error. The chain couples TRBV7-7 to TRBJ2-2, with D unclear. The CDR3 has 13 amino acids. CDR1 and CDR2 (germline): SSHAT, FNYEAQ (reference sequence). The CDR3 sequence: CASSSSSTGELFF. In DNA form, the CDR3 reads TGTGCTAGCAGCTCAAGTAGCACCGGGGAGCTGTTTTTT.

This clonotype showed up just a few times. This rearrangement joins TRBV12-3 or TRBV12-4 to TRBJ2-3, with a possible D match to TRBD1 (6 bases). This CDR3 has 16 amino acids. Trimming took 6 bases from V and 3 from J, leaving 19 bases between them. CDR3 amino acids: CASSVFSDSRTDTQYF. The CDR3 region has the DNA TGTGCCAGCAGCGTGTTTTCGGACAGTAGGACAGATACGCAGTATTTT.

This clonotype has only a few counts. The rearrangement links TRBV7-2 to TRBJ1-5; possibly TRBD1 for D (5 bases). Germline V gene data show CDR1 as SGHTA and CDR2 as FQGNSA. V was cut by 6 bases and J by 5 bases, with 14 bases left in between. This CDR3 is 14 amino acids long. The CDR3 nucleotides read TGTGCCAGCAGTCAGACAGCAATCGATCAGCCCCAGCATTTT. Its protein product is CASSQTAIDQPQHF.

The table lists this clonotype with a count of one. The chain combines TRBV10-2 with TRBJ1-2, with a tentative D call TRBD1 (5 bases). Germline V gene sequence: CDR1 WSHSY, CDR2 SAAADI. The CDR3 is 13 amino acids. The V end was cut by 2 bases, the J end by 4 bases, with 8 bases between. The CDR3: CASSEAGLYGYTF. CDR3 DNA sequence: TGCGCCAGCAGTGAGGCAGGGCTCTATGGCTACACCTTC.

This chain connects TRBV18 to TRBJ2-4; D might be TRBD1 (5 bases). The germline CDR1 and CDR2 sequences are KGHSH and LQKENI. Between the trimmed V and J ends, which lost 3 bases and 0 bases, there was a span of 9 bases. CDR3 length: 15 residues. The CDR3 region has the DNA TGTGCCAGCTCACCCGCAGGGCTAGCCAAAAACATTCAGTACTTC. As protein: CASSPAGLAKNIQYF.

The chain is built from TRBV2 and TRBJ1-5, with D perhaps TRBD1 (6 bases). Germline V gene sequence: CDR1 SNHLY, CDR2 FYNNEI. V gave up 6 bases and J gave up 6 bases, with 15 bases separating them. This CDR3 is built from 14 residues. The CDR3 protein is CASSLQGLFQPQHF. The CDR3 bases are TGTGCCAGCAGCTTACAGGGCTTATTTCAGCCCCAGCATTTT.

The V gene is TRBV7-9, the J gene TRBJ2-7, with 8 bases fitting TRBD2. The CDR3 has 15 residues. In germline, CDR1 is SEHNR, CDR2 FQNEAQ (reference sequence). Trimming cost V 3 bases and J 1 base; bases outside gene matches: 5. The CDR3 coding sequence is TGTGCCAGCAGCTTTTATAGCGGGAAGTCCTACGAGCAGTACTTC. This translates into CASSFYSGKSYEQYF.

The V call is TRBV7-3, the J call TRBJ2-5; 8 bases agree with TRBD2. Germline V gene lookup returns CDR1 SGHTA and CDR2 FQGTGA. This CDR3 is 16 amino acids long. V lost 5 bases, J lost 3 bases, and 11 bases stayed unmatched. The CDR3 sequence is CASSLDRGGEEETQYF. CDR3 sequence (DNA): TGTGCCAGCAGCCTGGACCGGGGGGGGGAGGAAGAGACCCAGTACTTC.

This clonotype showed up just a few times. The chain uses TRBV12-3 or TRBV12-4 and TRBJ2-7, with 14 bases matching TRBD2. After removal of 6 bases from V and 3 bases from J, the junction contained 4 bases not matched to a gene. The CDR3 extends over 15 amino acids. In DNA form, the CDR3 reads TGTGCCAGCAGAGGGACTAGCGGGGGATTCTACGAGCAGTACTTC. It yields the protein CASRGTSGGFYEQYF.

The chain combines TRBV28 with TRBJ2-3, with D unclear. CDR1 is MDHEN and CDR2 is SYDVKM in the germline V gene. V lost 5 bases and J lost 1, with 7 bases in between. The CDR3 sequence is 13 residues long. The CDR3 sequence: CASSAAGTDTQYF. The CDR3 nucleotides read TGTGCCAGCAGTGCCGCTGGCACAGATACGCAGTATTTT.

This clonotype was recorded many times. The gene calls are TRBV12-3 or TRBV12-4 and TRBJ1-5; no clear D gene. This CDR3 region has 13 residues. V was pared by 4 bases and J by 6 bases, with 10 bases between. In DNA, the CDR3 is TGTGCCAGCAGTTACCTCCTTAGTCAGCCCCAGCATTTT. This gives the protein CASSYLLSQPQHF.

Only a few counts were recorded for this clonotype. The J gene is TRBJ1-4, the V gene TRBV11-2; no firm D call. Trimming shortened V by 5 bases and J by 4 bases, and 8 bases separated the two germline ends. The CDR3 is 13 amino acids. The germline V gene encodes CDR1 SGHAT and CDR2 FQNNGV. CDR3 region: CASSGNVNEKLFF. As DNA, the CDR3 is TGTGCCAGCAGCGGGAACGTTAATGAAAAACTGTTTTTT. Combining the CDR3 with reference TRBV11-2 and TRBJ1-4 gives the whole variable domain EAGVAQSPRYKIIEKRQSVAFWCNPISGHATLYWYQQILGQGPKLLIQFQNNGVVDDSQLPKDRFSAERLKGVDSTLKIQPAKLEDSAVYLCASSGNVNEKLFFGSGTQLSVL.

The gene calls are TRBV20-1 and TRBJ1-2; D is ambiguous. The CDR3 contains 15 residues. CDR1 and CDR2 (germline): DFQATT, SNEGSKA (reference sequence). The V end was cut by 0 bases, the J end by 0 bases, with 11 bases between. CDR3 nucleotide sequence: TGCAGTGCTAGAGATCTCCGCAGAGCTAACTATGGCTACACCTTC. It translates to CSARDLRRANYGYTF.

CDR3 in DNA: TGTGCCAGCAGGGCCCCGGACAGTTTGCCAATCAGGGCTTTCTTT. Its protein product is CASRAPDSLPIRAFF. The chain is built from TRBV12-3 or TRBV12-4 and TRBJ1-1; D may be TRBD1 (6 bases). Trimming removed 6 bases from V and 11 bases from J, with 25 bases in between. The CDR3 loop spans 15 amino acids.

This chain links TRBV7-8 with TRBJ2-5; D ambiguous. Germline loops: CDR1 SGHVS, CDR2 FQNEAQ. Trimming shortened V by 7 bases and J by 2 bases, and 11 bases separated the two germline ends. The CDR3 contains 13 residues. The CDR3 sequence is CASTPLRQETQYF. CDR3 DNA: TGTGCCAGCACCCCCCTCAGGCAAGAGACCCAGTACTTC.